The 10 T cell receptor beta chains in this list originate from one sample, sequenced in a study of cytomegalovirus exposure and HLA in healthy donors. Primers: 60 Vbeta forward and 13 Jbeta reverse. Data came from immunoSEQ multiplex PCR; TCRdb stores just in-frame clones and leaves some out. The sample shows 150,000 to 180,000 clones, around 82% of them seen only once. Sequencing input: PBMCs. All receptors come from a woman aged 35 to 49 in good health and CMV-seropositive.

This clone was counted once. The J gene is TRBJ2-7, the V gene TRBV7-8, with 12 nucleotides matching TRBD2. Looked up from germline, CDR1 is SGHVS and CDR2 is FQNEAQ. The CDR3 has 17 amino acids. V lost 5 bases, J lost 0 bases, and 8 bases stayed unmatched. The DNA for the CDR3 is TGTGCCAGCAGCGGTCCCCTAGCGGGAGGGTACTCCTACGAGCAGTACTTC. Amino acid sequence: CASSGPLAGGYSYEQYF.

The chain joins TRBV9 to TRBJ2-5; D remains unclear. Trimming took off 2 bases at V and 4 bases at J, with 3 bases between the two ends. The CDR3 runs 11 residues. Germline CDR1 SGDLS, CDR2 YYNGEE. DNA for the CDR3: TGTGCCAGCAGCGTTAGAGAGACCCAGTACTTC. Residues: CASSVRETQYF.

The chain joins TRBV29-1 to TRBJ2-3; the D is unclear. V gave up 3 bases and J gave up 3 bases, with 7 bases separating them. CDR1 and CDR2 (germline): SQVTM, ANQGSEA. The CDR3 contains 12 residues. CDR3 region: CSVDSRTDTQYF. DNA for the CDR3: TGCAGCGTTGACTCCCGGACAGATACGCAGTATTTT.

The table lists this clone with a count of one. This chain uses TRBV4-1 with TRBJ2-7, with 8 bases fitting TRBD2. V shed 4 bases and J 3 bases; nucleotides not matched to a gene: 8. CDR1 and CDR2 from the germline V gene are MGHRA and YSYEKL. The CDR3 is 15 residues long. Here the CDR3 DNA reads TGCGCCAGCAGCCGATCAGCGGGAGACTACTACGAGCAGTACTTC. Its protein is CASSRSAGDYYEQYF.

The rearrangement uses TRBV10-3 and TRBJ2-3, with TRBD2 as a possible D gene (6 bases). Trimming removed 0 bases from V and 10 bases from J, with 11 bases in between. Germline CDR1 and CDR2: ENHRY and SYGVKD. This CDR3 has 13 residues. CDR3 DNA sequence: TGTGCCATCAGTGAGTCGTCTAGCGATCCGCAGTATTTT. Protein sequence: CAISESSSDPQYF.

The V call is TRBV7-9, the J call TRBJ2-7, with 9 bases lining up with TRBD2. The CDR3 covers 14 residues. Germline values: CDR1 SEHNR, CDR2 FQNEAQ (reference sequence). V was clipped by 2 bases and J by 6 bases; unmatched bases: 5. The CDR3 region is CASSLSSGSPEQYF. The CDR3 bases are TGTGCCAGCAGCTTAAGTAGCGGGAGTCCCGAGCAGTACTTC.

V usage is TRBV13 and J usage is TRBJ2-2, with D tentatively TRBD1 (7 bases). The CDR3 has 15 residues. Germline-derived CDR1 and CDR2 are PRHDT and FYEKMQ (reference sequence). V was trimmed by 3 bases and J by 8 bases, leaving 16 bases between them. CDR3 nucleotide sequence: TGTGCCAGCAGCTTGCGTATCCAGGGGGGAGGGGAGCTGTTTTTT. The encoded protein is CASSLRIQGGGELFF.

The chain carries TRBV18 and TRBJ2-5; 9 bases line up with TRBD1. V gave up 6 bases and J gave up 5 bases; unmatched junction bases: 4. Per germline, CDR1 KGHSH and CDR2 LQKENI. There are 13 residues in the CDR3. The CDR3 here is CASSQGQGETQYF. The CDR3 DNA reads TGTGCCAGCTCTCAGGGACAGGGTGAGACCCAGTACTTC. Full variable domain (remainder filled in from reference TRBV18 and TRBJ2-5): NAGVMQNPRHLVRRRGQEARLRCSPMKGHSHVYWYRQLPEEGLKFMVYLQKENIIDESGMPKERFSAEFPKEGPSILRIQQVVRGDSAAYFCASSQGQGETQYFGPGTRLLVL.

As DNA, the CDR3 is TGTGCCAGCAAGGTTCTAGCGGGAGGGCCGAGTGCCGGGGAGCTGTTTTTT. Translating gives CASKVLAGGPSAGELFF. The V and J genes are TRBV7-9 and TRBJ2-2; 12 bases align to TRBD2. Germline-derived CDR1 and CDR2 are SEHNR and FQNEAQ (reference sequence). J gave up 6 bases and V 7 bases, and 12 bases lay outside the gene matches. CDR3 size: 17 residues.

The chain combines TRBV11-3 with TRBJ2-5; no firm D call. Trimming removed 1 base from V and 0 bases from J, with 6 bases in between. Germline CDR1 is SGHNT and CDR2 is YENEEA. This CDR3 is 14 amino acids long. The CDR3, as DNA: TGTGCCAGCAGCTTAGGGCAAAACCAAGAGACCCAGTACTTC. This gives the protein CASSLGQNQETQYF.